These 20 T cell receptor beta chains share one sample of origin, sequenced in a study of CXCR3-negative and CXCR3-positive naive CD8 T cells. Through 5' RACE with UMI labels, the TRB cDNA libraries were prepared. TCRdb processed the 5' RACE reads again and assigns one entry to each CDR3 protein, with no DNA. Its clone listing holds 100,000 to 150,000 distinct CDR3 sequences. Sequenced material: naive CXCR3- CD8+ T cells from blood. The subset is: CD45RO-CCR7+CD27+CD95- naive CD8+ T cells lacking CXCR3 (TNR3-). All receptors derive from a human donor in good health. Some clones in this sample may be carry-over from other donors' samples.

This sequence joins TRBV28 and TRBJ2-4; the D call from TCRdb, TRBD1, cannot be confirmed without DNA. The CDR3 covers 20 residues. Germline values: CDR1 MDHEN, CDR2 SYDVKM. The CDR3 is CASSLGTGGLAELAKNIQYF.

The J gene is TRBJ2-3, the V gene TRBV6-4. The germline V gene has CDR1 MRHNA and CDR2 SNTAGT. The CDR3 covers 14 residues. The CDR3 is CASSDSSGADTQYF.

This chain connects TRBV29-1 to TRBJ1-2. The germline gives CDR1 SQVTM, CDR2 ANQGSEA. CDR3 length: 12 residues. The CDR3 sequence is CSVEGWNYGYTF.

J is TRBJ2-1 and V is TRBV11-2; the D gene TCRdb calls, TRBD1, cannot be checked with no DNA. CDR3 size: 17 residues. CDR1 is SGHAT and CDR2 is FQNNGV in the germline V gene. The CDR3 protein is CASSPRADSHSYNEQFF.

V gene TRBV30 combines with J gene TRBJ2-1; without DNA, the TCRdb call of TRBD1 cannot be checked. CDR3 length equals 12 residues. CDR1 and CDR2 from the germline V gene are GTSNPN and SVGIG (reference sequence). The CDR3 sequence: CAWSGTGAEQFF.

V is TRBV5-6 and J is TRBJ1-1; checking the TCRdb D call of TRBD1 is not possible without DNA. CDR1 is SGHDT and CDR2 is YYEEEE in the germline V gene. The CDR3 contains 15 residues. This chain's CDR3 is CASSALGRGLPEAFF.

The chain has TRBV5-1 and TRBJ2-1. The CDR3 loop spans 15 amino acids. Germline assignment: CDR1 SGHRS and CDR2 YFSETQ. The CDR3 loop is CASSLARGTYNEQFF.

CDR3 in amino acids: CASSLEARAGRYEQYF. The genes are TRBV7-6 and TRBJ2-7; TCRdb proposes TRBD1, but this gene call is untestable without DNA. Germline values: CDR1 SGHVS, CDR2 FNYEAQ. CDR3 length: 16 amino acids.

The chain employs TRBV5-1 and TRBJ2-1; there is no DNA to check the TCRdb D call of TRBD2. Looked up from germline, CDR1 is SGHRS and CDR2 is YFSETQ. The CDR3 has 15 residues. CDR3 protein: CASSLEAGGPNEQFF.

The chain has TRBV20-1 and TRBJ2-7; TCRdb's D call of TRBD2 is untestable without DNA. The CDR3 runs to 13 residues. Germline V gives CDR1 DFQATT, CDR2 SNEGSKA (reference sequence). The CDR3 spells CSARVRASYEQYF.

The chain couples TRBV7-9 to TRBJ1-3. The CDR3 totals 11 residues. The germline CDR1 and CDR2 sequences are SEHNR and FQNEAQ (reference sequence). CDR3 loop: CASSPLNTIYF.

J is TRBJ2-1 and V is TRBV9. The CDR3 extends over 15 amino acids. Germline CDR1 and CDR2: SGDLS and YYNGEE. CDR3: CASSVAPSSYNEQFF. Supplemented by reference TRBV9 and TRBJ2-1, the full variable domain reads DSGVTQTPKHLITATGQRVTLRCSPRSGDLSVYWYQQSLDQGLQFLIQYYNGEERAKGNILERFSAQQFPDLHSELNLSSLELGDSALYFCASSVAPSSYNEQFFGPGTRLTVL.

V gene TRBV29-1 combines with J gene TRBJ2-3; absent DNA, TCRdb's TRBD1 call cannot be checked. Germline CDR1 reads SQVTM; CDR2 reads ANQGSEA. The CDR3 runs to 14 residues. The CDR3 region is CSVEVGDSTDTQYF.

The rearrangement joins TRBV7-2 to TRBJ2-3; lacking DNA, the TRBD2 call made by TCRdb goes unchecked. Germline values: CDR1 SGHTA, CDR2 FQGNSA. The CDR3 contains 14 residues. This CDR3 reads CASSRGLAEDTQYF.

The chain joins TRBV12-3 or TRBV12-4 to TRBJ2-1; with no DNA, the TCRdb D assignment of TRBD1 cannot be verified. The CDR3 is 14 amino acids. CDR3 sequence reads: CASSTDSNMGEQFF.

V is TRBV2 and J is TRBJ2-7; no DNA is available, so the TRBD2 call from TCRdb remains unchecked. The length of the CDR3 is 16 residues. Germline V gene lookup returns CDR1 SNHLY and CDR2 FYNNEI. The CDR3: CASSVPRDSRGTEQYF.

The chain combines TRBV4-1 with TRBJ2-7; TCRdb designates TRBD2, a call that cannot be tested without DNA. The CDR3 loop spans 15 amino acids. Germline assignment: CDR1 MGHRA and CDR2 YSYEKL. The CDR3 region is CASSQGAVPPYEQYF.

The CDR3 here is CASSQITSGGYNEQFF. This chain links TRBV7-2 with TRBJ2-1; TCRdb outputs TRBD2, but without DNA this stays unchecked. The germline V gene has CDR1 SGHTA and CDR2 FQGNSA. The CDR3 has 16 residues.

The chain uses TRBV5-6 and TRBJ2-1; no DNA is available, so the TRBD1 call from TCRdb remains unchecked. CDR1 and CDR2 from the germline V gene are SGHDT and YYEEEE. The CDR3 sequence is 16 residues long. CDR3 loop: CASSLVPGTAYNEQFF.

CDR3 protein: CASSYGTGGDEQYF. V and J are TRBV27 and TRBJ2-7; TCRdb proposes TRBD1, but this gene call is untestable without DNA. Germline loops: CDR1 MNHEY, CDR2 SMNVEV (reference sequence). The CDR3 has 14 residues.